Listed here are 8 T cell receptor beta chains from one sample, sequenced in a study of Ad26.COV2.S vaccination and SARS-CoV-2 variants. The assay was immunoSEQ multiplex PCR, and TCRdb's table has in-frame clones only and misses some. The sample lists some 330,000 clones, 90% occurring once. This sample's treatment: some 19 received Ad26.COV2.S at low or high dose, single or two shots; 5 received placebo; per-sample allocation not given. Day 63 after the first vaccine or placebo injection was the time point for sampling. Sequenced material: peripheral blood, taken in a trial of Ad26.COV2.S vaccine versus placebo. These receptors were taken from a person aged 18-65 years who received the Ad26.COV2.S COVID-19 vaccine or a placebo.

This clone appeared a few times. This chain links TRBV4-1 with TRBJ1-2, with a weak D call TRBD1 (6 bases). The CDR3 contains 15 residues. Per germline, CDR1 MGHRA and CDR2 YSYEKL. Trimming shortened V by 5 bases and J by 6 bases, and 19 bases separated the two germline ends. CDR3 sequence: CASSSRGRGFDGYTF. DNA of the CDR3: TGCGCCAGCAGCTCCCGGGGCAGGGGATTCGATGGCTACACCTTC.

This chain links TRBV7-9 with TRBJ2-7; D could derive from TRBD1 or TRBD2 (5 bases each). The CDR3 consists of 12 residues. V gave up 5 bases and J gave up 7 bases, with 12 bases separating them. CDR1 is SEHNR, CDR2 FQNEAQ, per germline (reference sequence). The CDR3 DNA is TGTGCCAGCAGCCGAGTGGGGGAAGAGCAGTACGTC. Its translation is CASSRVGEEQYV.

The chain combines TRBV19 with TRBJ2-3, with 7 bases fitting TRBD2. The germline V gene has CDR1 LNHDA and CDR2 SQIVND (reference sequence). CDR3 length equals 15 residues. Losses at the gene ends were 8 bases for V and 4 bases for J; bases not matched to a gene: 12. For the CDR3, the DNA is TGTGCCAGTGGGGAAGGAGGGCTAGCGGCAGATACGCAGTATTTT. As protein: CASGEGGLAADTQYF.

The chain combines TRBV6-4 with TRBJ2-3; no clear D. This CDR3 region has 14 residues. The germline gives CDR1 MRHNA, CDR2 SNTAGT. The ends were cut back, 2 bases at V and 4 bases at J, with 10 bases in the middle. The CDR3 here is CASSDGKGADTQYF. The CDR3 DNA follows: TGTGCCAGCAGTGACGGAAAGGGCGCAGATACGCAGTATTTT.

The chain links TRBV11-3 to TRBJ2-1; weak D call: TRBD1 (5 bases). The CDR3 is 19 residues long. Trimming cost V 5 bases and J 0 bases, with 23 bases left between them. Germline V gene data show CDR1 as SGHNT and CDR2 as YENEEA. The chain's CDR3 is CASSTLGPDSLSSYNEQFF. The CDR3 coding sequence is TGTGCCAGCAGCACTCTAGGGCCCGACAGTTTAAGCTCCTACAATGAGCAGTTCTTC.

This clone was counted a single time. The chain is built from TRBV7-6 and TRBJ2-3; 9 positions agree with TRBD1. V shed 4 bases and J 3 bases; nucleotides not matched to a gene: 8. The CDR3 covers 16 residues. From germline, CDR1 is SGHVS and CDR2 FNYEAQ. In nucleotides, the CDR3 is TGTGCCAGCAGCTACTTGGGGGGACAGGGAACAGATACGCAGTATTTT. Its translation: CASSYLGGQGTDTQYF.

This CDR3 is CASSGGQGTNEKLFF. The CDR3 coding sequence is TGTGCCAGCAGCGGAGGACAGGGGACGAATGAAAAACTGTTTTTT. The chain couples TRBV7-9 to TRBJ1-4; 9 nucleotides agree with TRBD1. V was clipped by 5 bases and J by 5 bases; unmatched bases: 6. Germline values: CDR1 SEHNR, CDR2 FQNEAQ (reference sequence). The CDR3 totals 15 residues. Full variable domain (rest looked up from reference TRBV7-9 and TRBJ1-4): DTGVSQNPRHKITKRGQNVTFRCDPISEHNRLYWYRQTLGQGPEFLTYFQNEAQLEKSRLLSDRFSAERPKGSFSTLEIQRTEQGDSAMYLCASSGGQGTNEKLFFGSGTQLSVL.

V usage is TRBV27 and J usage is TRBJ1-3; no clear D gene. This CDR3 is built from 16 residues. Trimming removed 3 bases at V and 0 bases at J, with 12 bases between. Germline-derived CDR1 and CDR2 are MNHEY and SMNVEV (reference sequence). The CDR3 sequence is CASSFRQPSSGNTIYF. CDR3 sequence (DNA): TGTGCCAGCAGTTTCCGACAACCGAGCTCTGGAAACACCATATATTTT.